One sample yielded the 28 T cell receptor beta chains listed below, sequenced in a study of metastatic and nonmetastatic thyroid tumors. TCRdb re-called clones via MiXCR from the PCR reads. The table includes about 5,600 clones, over 25% detected once. Every patient underwent thyroid surgery untreated. The sequenced sample consisted of adjacent normal tissue. Every receptor here comes from a female donor with papillary thyroid cancer or a benign thyroid nodule (not recorded which). Some clones in this sample may be carry-over from other donors' samples.

The J gene is TRBJ2-2, the V gene TRBV27; D unresolved. The CDR3 covers 14 residues. Trimming left V 2 bases short and J 2 bases short, with 6 bases between. The germline gives CDR1 MNHEY, CDR2 SMNVEV (reference sequence). The CDR3 region is CASSLMDNTGELFF. In nucleotides, the CDR3 is TGTGCCAGCAGTTTAATGGATAACACCGGGGAGCTGTTTTTT.

This chain connects TRBV20-1 to TRBJ2-7, with D perhaps TRBD1 (5 bases). The CDR3 contains 15 residues. Deletions cut 1 base from V and 0 bases from J, with 13 bases between. The germline V gene encodes CDR1 DFQATT and CDR2 SNEGSKA (reference sequence). The CDR3 sequence is CSARVDTSSSYEQYF. The CDR3 DNA sequence: TGCAGTGCTAGAGTGGACACCTCGAGCTCCTACGAGCAGTACTTC.

This clone was seen only a few times. The chain recombines TRBV28 with TRBJ1-6; 7 bases match TRBD1. The V segment lost 5 bases and the J segment 14 bases; nucleotides outside the gene matches: 15. The CDR3 sequence is 15 residues long. CDR1 and CDR2 from the germline V gene are MDHEN and SYDVKM. This chain's CDR3 is CASSDRDSLRGTLHF. Here the CDR3 DNA reads TGTGCCAGCAGTGATCGGGACAGCTTAAGAGGGACCCTCCACTTT.

The chain carries TRBV2 and TRBJ1-1; 7 nucleotides align to TRBD1. Unmatched junction bases numbered 5, after V lost 7 bases and J lost 0 bases. The CDR3 runs 14 residues. CDR1 and CDR2 from the germline V gene are SNHLY and FYNNEI. This CDR3 is CASTWDSMNTEAFF. The CDR3 DNA sequence: TGTGCCAGCACCTGGGACAGCATGAACACTGAAGCTTTCTTT.

This clone was detected a few times. The chain employs TRBV6-2 or TRBV6-3 and TRBJ2-1; perhaps TRBD2 as D (6 bases). From germline, CDR1 is MNHEY and CDR2 SVGEGT. Trimming removed 6 bases from V and 2 bases from J, with 14 bases in between. The CDR3 loop spans 15 amino acids. The CDR3 bases are TGTGCCAGCAGCGCGGGGCGTCATACCTACAATGAGCAGTTCTTC. The encoded protein is CASSAGRHTYNEQFF.

The CDR3 bases are TGTGCCAGCAGTTTATCCGACAGAATAGAGCAGTACTTC. This codes for CASSLSDRIEQYF. The chain recombines TRBV28 with TRBJ2-7, with D tentatively TRBD1 (5 bases). The V gene's germline CDR1 is MDHEN and CDR2 SYDVKM. The CDR3 spans 13 residues. Trimming cost V 1 base and J 7 bases, with 11 bases left between them.

This clone was counted only a few times. The chain has TRBV27 and TRBJ2-7, with 11 bases that match TRBD2. The length of the CDR3 is 17 residues. V was clipped by 5 bases and J by 3 bases; unmatched bases: 12. The germline V gene encodes CDR1 MNHEY and CDR2 SMNVEV (reference sequence). CDR3 in amino acids: CASSQAEGTSGIYEQYF. The CDR3, as DNA: TGTGCCAGCAGTCAGGCCGAGGGGACTAGCGGAATCTACGAGCAGTACTTC.

This clone was counted only a few times. The gene calls are TRBV19 and TRBJ1-6, with 9 bases matching TRBD1. V lost 3 bases and J lost 10; bases outside the gene matches: 7. Germline V gene lookup returns CDR1 LNHDA and CDR2 SQIVND (reference sequence). The CDR3 has 15 residues. This chain's CDR3 is CASSMANRGQSPLHF. CDR3 nucleotides: TGTGCCAGTAGTATGGCTAACAGGGGGCAATCACCCCTCCACTTT.

The chain combines TRBV28 with TRBJ1-1; perhaps TRBD1 as D (5 bases). This CDR3 spans 12 amino acids. Germline CDR1 reads MDHEN; CDR2 reads SYDVKM. V was cut by 6 bases and J by 8 bases, with 13 bases left in between. The CDR3: CASSFREAEAFF. The DNA for the CDR3 is TGTGCCAGCAGCTTCAGGGAAGCGGAAGCTTTCTTT.

This chain links TRBV6-2 or TRBV6-3 with TRBJ2-5; D is perhaps TRBD2 (7 bases). This CDR3 is 14 amino acids long. The V gene lost 8 bases and the J gene lost 5 bases, with 18 bases spanning the gap. Germline V gives CDR1 MNHEY, CDR2 SVGEGT. DNA for the CDR3: TGTGCCAGCGGTATAGGGGGGGCCGGTGAGACCCAGTACTTC. Translation gives CASGIGGAGETQYF.

This clone was seen a handful of times. At one of its ends the junction is not consistent with the germline gene, which may arise from a read error. The V call is TRBV12-3 or TRBV12-4, the J call TRBJ2-7, with D possibly matching TRBD1 (5 bases). The CDR3 is 13 residues long. CDR3 region: CASRPDSRPEAFF. CDR3 DNA sequence: TGTGCCAGCAGACCCGACAGTCGCCCTGAAGCTTTCTTC.

A note on this clone: One end of the junction does not line up with germline, which may come from a read error. The chain couples TRBV7-2 to TRBJ2-7, with TRBD2 matching 8 bases. CDR3 length: 14 residues. Germline CDR1 reads SGHTA; CDR2 reads FQGNSA. In DNA form, the CDR3 reads TGCGCCAGCAGCGTCGACGGGAGGGATTACGAGCAGTACTTC. Amino acid sequence: CASSVDGRDYEQYF.

This clone is termed medium-sized. CDR3 loop: CASSHGVATSYEQYF. As DNA, the CDR3 is TGCGCCAGCAGCCATGGCGTCGCAACCTCCTACGAGCAGTACTTC. The chain has TRBV4-1 and TRBJ2-7; D unclear. This CDR3 region has 15 residues. Germline CDR1 and CDR2: MGHRA and YSYEKL. V was clipped by 3 bases and J by 0 bases, with 12 bases between them.

At least ten counts were recorded for this clone. DNA of the CDR3: TGTGCCAGCAAGGGACAGGGACCTCTATTCTCCTACGAGCAGTACTTC. Its translation is CASKGQGPLFSYEQYF. The chain uses TRBV6-1 and TRBJ2-7, with 9 bases lining up with TRBD1. This CDR3 has 16 residues. Germline V gives CDR1 MNHNS, CDR2 SASEGT. V was clipped by 7 bases and J by 0 bases; unmatched bases: 10.

To note about this clone: A read error may produce the germline difference seen at one junction end. The V gene is TRBV5-1, the J gene TRBJ2-2, with a tentative D call TRBD1 (5 bases). The CDR3 totals 12 residues. Germline CDR1 SGHRS, CDR2 YFSETQ. DNA for the CDR3: TGCGCCGGCAGCGAGACAGTTCGGGAGCTGTTTTTT. It encodes CAGSETVRELFF.

By share of the sample, this clone is medium-sized. The rearrangement joins TRBV5-5 to TRBJ1-5; D possibly corresponds to TRBD1 (5 bases). The CDR3 covers 14 residues. Germline assignment: CDR1 SGHKS and CDR2 YYEKEE (reference sequence). Trimming took 3 bases from V and 6 from J, leaving 13 bases between them. The CDR3 DNA reads as TGTGCCAGCAGCTCGGGGGTTTCGGGTCAGCCCCAGCATTTT. Its protein product is CASSSGVSGQPQHF.

This chain joins TRBV6-2 or TRBV6-3 and TRBJ2-1; 9 bases align to TRBD2. V shed 10 bases and J 5 bases; nucleotides not matched to a gene: 24. This CDR3 is 19 amino acids long. Germline V gene sequence: CDR1 MNHEY, CDR2 SVGEGT. This CDR3 is CANTPGLRLAAPGDNEQFF. In DNA, the CDR3 is TGTGCCAACACCCCCGGGTTGAGACTAGCGGCCCCCGGGGACAATGAGCAGTTCTTC.

The chain employs TRBV7-6 and TRBJ2-1; no definite D call. The V end lost 5 bases, the J end lost 12 bases, and 11 bases lay between the germline ends. The germline V gene encodes CDR1 SGHVS and CDR2 FNYEAQ. There are 11 residues in the CDR3. CDR3 nucleotides: TGTGCCAGCAGCCTTGGCTTGATGCAGTTCTTC. This encodes CASSLGLMQFF.

This clone is a singleton in its sample. The CDR3 end shows no conserved phenylalanine or tryptophan, and so a read error is likely. This chain uses TRBV11-1 with TRBJ2-7; D could derive from TRBD1 or TRBD2 (5 bases each). Germline loops: CDR1 SGHAT, CDR2 FQDESV (reference sequence). This CDR3 is 20 amino acids long. As DNA, the CDR3 is TGTGCCAGCAGCCTAGCTCGTCCCCCGCCGACAGTTTTGGGCTCCTACGAGCAGTACTTG. It specifies CASSLARPPPTVLGSYEQYL.

The chain employs TRBV2 and TRBJ2-7; TRBD2 matches 8 bases. Germline lookup yields CDR1 SNHLY and CDR2 FYNNEI. CDR3 length: 12 amino acids. J gave up 5 bases and V 5 bases, and 2 bases lay outside the gene matches. The CDR3 nucleotides read TGTGCCAGCAGTCGGGGGGGCCACGAGCAGTACTTC. Its translation: CASSRGGHEQYF.

By proportion, this clone is large. This rearrangement joins TRBV13 to TRBJ1-5, with a weak D call TRBD1 (5 bases). CDR1 PRHDT and CDR2 FYEKMQ come from the germline V gene (reference sequence). V lost 3 bases and J 1 base, leaving 13 bases between the germline ends. The CDR3 is 16 residues long. CDR3 DNA sequence: TGTGCCAGCAGCTTCGGGGGGGACCTCAGCAATCAGCCCCAGCATTTT. Translated, it gives CASSFGGDLSNQPQHF.

This clone appeared a few times. The J gene is TRBJ2-7, the V gene TRBV12-5; TRBD1 is a possible D gene (6 bases). This CDR3 contains 13 residues. V was cut by 5 bases and J by 3 bases, with 11 bases left in between. Per germline, CDR1 LGHNT and CDR2 FRNRAP. The CDR3 loop reads CASGTGQIYEQYF. For the CDR3, the DNA is TGTGCTAGTGGTACAGGACAGATCTACGAGCAGTACTTC.

The count of this clone is one. V and J are TRBV5-1 and TRBJ1-3; possibly TRBD1 for D (5 bases). Germline V gives CDR1 SGHRS, CDR2 YFSETQ. The CDR3 totals 15 residues. V was pared by 0 bases and J by 7 bases, with 14 bases between. In DNA form, the CDR3 reads TGCGCCAGCAGCTTGGATAGGACAAATGCGAACACCATATATTTT. Translating it yields CASSLDRTNANTIYF.

This clone was counted ten times or more. The chain recombines TRBV6-1 with TRBJ2-7, with D perhaps TRBD1 (6 bases). Germline V lookup: CDR1 MNHNS, CDR2 SASEGT. CDR3 length: 15 amino acids. With 6 bases removed from V and 3 bases from J, the gap between germline ends came to 18 bases. The CDR3: CASSRTASLGYEQYF. The CDR3 region has the DNA TGTGCCAGCAGCCGGACAGCGAGTTTAGGCTACGAGCAGTACTTC.

Note on this clone: An end of the junction differs from the germline gene, which may be a read error. The chain has TRBV7-9 and TRBJ1-2; 10 bases are shared with TRBD1. Germline lookup yields CDR1 SEHNR and CDR2 FQNEAQ (reference sequence). The CDR3 is 15 residues long. The chain's CDR3 is CASSWRQGADYGYTF. DNA of the CDR3: TGTGCTAGCAGCTGGCGACAGGGGGCAGACTATGGCTACACCTTC.

The chain carries TRBV7-2 and TRBJ2-1; possibly TRBD2 for D (6 bases). Germline lookup yields CDR1 SGHTA and CDR2 FQGNSA. The V gene lost 0 bases and the J gene lost 4 bases, with 19 bases spanning the gap. The CDR3 runs to 18 residues. As DNA, the CDR3 is TGTGCCAGCAGCTTAGCGTGGGGCGGGAAGGGGTTGTACAATGAGCAGTTCTTC. Encoded protein: CASSLAWGGKGLYNEQFF.

This chain uses TRBV4-1 with TRBJ1-1, with D perhaps TRBD1 (6 bases). This CDR3 region has 16 residues. The ends were cut back, 0 bases at V and 2 bases at J, with 13 bases in the middle. Per germline, CDR1 MGHRA and CDR2 YSYEKL. CDR3 amino acids: CASSQDTYRANTEAFF. The CDR3 region has the DNA TGCGCCAGCAGCCAAGACACGTACAGGGCTAACACTGAAGCTTTCTTT.

J is TRBJ2-7 and V is TRBV28, with TRBD1 identical over 10 bases. The germline V gene encodes CDR1 MDHEN and CDR2 SYDVKM. With 10 bases clipped from V and 6 bases from J, the junction kept 9 bases outside the gene matches. The CDR3 runs to 13 residues. The CDR3 sequence is CATWDRGVGEQYF. The CDR3, as DNA: TGTGCCACCTGGGACAGGGGTGTTGGCGAGCAGTACTTC.